Presented here are 22 T cell receptor beta chains from one specimen sequenced in a study of T cells after yellow fever vaccination. TCRdb reprocessed the 5' RACE reads with MiXCR, giving one entry per CDR3 protein. The sample consists of 300,000 to 400,000 distinct CDR3 sequences, about 12% of them appearing once. The input for sequencing was CD4+ T cells sorted from PBMCs, taken 15 days after the yellow fever booster vaccination. The receptors shown here come from a man younger than 35 who received the YFV17D yellow fever vaccine.

The J gene is TRBJ1-5, the V gene TRBV5-1; no firm D call. V shed 0 bases and J shed 4 bases, with 8 bases lying between them. Germline-derived CDR1 and CDR2 are SGHRS and YFSETQ. The CDR3 runs 14 residues. The CDR3 region has the DNA TGCGCCAGCAGCTTGGAAGGAGTGAATCAGCCCCAGCATTTT. As protein: CASSLEGVNQPQHF.

This clonotype was counted ten times or more. J is TRBJ2-6 and V is TRBV2; D perhaps matches TRBD2 (6 bases). The length of the CDR3 is 14 residues. Trimming shortened V by 7 bases and J by 0 bases, and 7 bases separated the two germline ends. The germline gives CDR1 SNHLY, CDR2 FYNNEI. Here the CDR3 reads CASKTSSGANVLTF. The CDR3 DNA sequence: TGTGCCAGCAAGACTAGCTCTGGGGCCAACGTCCTGACTTTC.

This clonotype was picked up many times. V and J are TRBV20-1 and TRBJ2-3; D is ambiguous. The ends were cut back, 5 bases at V and 2 bases at J, with 8 bases in the middle. The CDR3 runs 12 residues. Germline-derived CDR1 and CDR2 are DFQATT and SNEGSKA (reference sequence). The CDR3 here is CSAERSTDTQYF. In nucleotides, the CDR3 is TGCAGTGCTGAAAGGTCCACAGATACGCAGTATTTT.

This clonotype was found many times. The genes are TRBV11-2 and TRBJ2-7; D gene ambiguous. Germline loops: CDR1 SGHAT, CDR2 FQNNGV. V lost 0 bases, J lost 4 bases, and 13 bases lay in between. CDR3 length: 15 residues. The CDR3 DNA is TGTGCCAGCAGCTTAGATCCTGGGCCCCATTACGAGCAGTACTTC. It codes for CASSLDPGPHYEQYF.

The table lists this clonotype with a few counts. This chain joins TRBV21-1 and TRBJ2-3; the table assigns TRBD2, which was not confirmed against the DNA. TRBV21-1 is tagged as a pseudogene. CDR3 size: 18 residues. The CDR3 reads CASSKSYIGGAGADTQYF. Written as DNA, the CDR3 is TGTGCCAGCAGCAAAAGCTACATCGGGGGGGCCGGAGCAGATACGCAGTATTTT.

This clonotype was counted only a few times. The chain employs TRBV12-3 or TRBV12-4 and TRBJ1-3; D may be TRBD1 (6 bases). The germline V and J ends were trimmed by 5 bases and 3 bases, with 11 bases remaining between them. This CDR3 comprises 14 residues. The CDR3 here is CASSKQGGGNTIYF. The CDR3 region has the DNA TGTGCCAGCAGTAAACAGGGCGGTGGAAACACCATATATTTT.

This clonotype was found a few times. The chain carries TRBV14 and TRBJ2-6; D is undetermined. CDR1 is SGHDN, CDR2 FVKESK, per germline. V was shortened by 6 bases and J by 0 bases, with 12 bases between the two germline ends. This CDR3 region has 16 residues. DNA of the CDR3: TGTGCCAGCAGTCGGAAGCTCCACTCTGGGGCCAACGTCCTGACTTTC. This codes for CASSRKLHSGANVLTF. The full variable domain, its missing parts supplied by reference TRBV14 and TRBJ2-6, is EAGVTQFPSHSVIEKGQTVTLRCDPISGHDNLYWYRRVMGKEIKFLLHFVKESKQDESGMPNNRFLAERTGGTYSTLKVQPAELEDSGVYFCASSRKLHSGANVLTFGAGSRLTVL.

This clonotype appeared a few times. The rearrangement links TRBV20-1 to TRBJ2-5, with a possible D match to TRBD1 (8 bases). Germline V gives CDR1 DFQATT, CDR2 SNEGSKA (reference sequence). Trimming took 6 bases from V and 3 from J, leaving 17 bases between them. The CDR3 spans 14 residues. The CDR3 DNA follows: TGCAGTGCCCGAAACAGGGGGGGCAAAGAGACCCAGTACTTC. Translating gives CSARNRGGKETQYF.

This clonotype was seen repeatedly, ten times or more. The rearrangement uses TRBV7-8 and TRBJ1-1, with D unresolved. The germline gives CDR1 SGHVS, CDR2 FQNEAQ. This CDR3 has 14 residues. V lost 1 base, J lost 9 bases, and 15 bases lay in between. The DNA of the CDR3 is TGTGCCAGCAGCTTAGAGGGTCCTTATTATAAAGCTTTCTTT. Translating it yields CASSLEGPYYKAFF.

The chain recombines TRBV5-1 with TRBJ2-2, with D perhaps TRBD1 or TRBD2 (5 bases each). The V gene's germline CDR1 is SGHRS and CDR2 YFSETQ. The length of the CDR3 is 17 residues. V was cut by 0 bases and J by 0 bases, with 12 bases left in between. The CDR3 reads CASSLVLGTANTGELFF. Written as DNA, the CDR3 is TGCGCCAGCAGCTTGGTCTTGGGGACGGCGAACACCGGGGAGCTGTTTTTT.

The sample holds a few counts of this clonotype. The chain combines TRBV19 with TRBJ1-1; tentatively, D is TRBD1 (5 bases). Germline CDR1 LNHDA, CDR2 SQIVND (reference sequence). The ends were cut back, 6 bases at V and 0 bases at J, with 11 bases in the middle. The CDR3 runs 14 residues. The CDR3, as DNA: TGTGCCAGTAGACCGACAGCCTTGAACACTGAAGCTTTCTTT. Translated, it gives CASRPTALNTEAFF.

This clonotype showed up many times. V gene TRBV7-2 combines with J gene TRBJ1-2, with TRBD1 identical over 9 bases. Losses at the gene ends were 4 bases for V and 7 bases for J; bases not matched to a gene: 4. The CDR3 loop spans 13 amino acids. Germline V gene lookup returns CDR1 SGHTA and CDR2 FQGNSA. The CDR3 nucleotides read TGTGCCAGCAGCTCCACAGGGGGCGGTGGCTACACCTTC. Translation gives CASSSTGGGGYTF.

This clonotype came up a few times. The chain couples TRBV7-9 to TRBJ1-2; the D is unclear. The germline V gene encodes CDR1 SEHNR and CDR2 FQNEAQ (reference sequence). With 3 bases removed from V and 10 bases from J, the gap between germline ends came to 18 bases. The CDR3 runs to 14 residues. CDR3 residues: CASSLAQSKNYYTF. The CDR3 bases are TGTGCCAGCAGCTTGGCTCAATCTAAGAATTACTACACCTTC.

The V gene is TRBV10-3, the J gene TRBJ1-1; a weak D match, TRBD1 (5 bases). In germline, CDR1 is ENHRY, CDR2 SYGVKD. This CDR3 is 12 amino acids long. V lost 6 bases and J 1 base, leaving 6 bases between the germline ends. The CDR3 protein is CAIRRGNTEAFF. The CDR3 DNA sequence: TGTGCCATCAGAAGGGGGAACACTGAAGCTTTCTTT.

This clonotype was seen a handful of times. CDR3 DNA: TGCGCCAGCAGCTCCGGACAGGGAGTATCTCACGGTGAGCAGTTCTTC. Its translation: CASSSGQGVSHGEQFF. V is TRBV5-1 and J is TRBJ2-1, with 8 bases lining up with TRBD1. Germline V gene sequence: CDR1 SGHRS, CDR2 YFSETQ. This CDR3 is built from 16 residues. The trim removed 3 bases at V and 9 bases at J, leaving 14 bases unmatched.

The gene calls are TRBV11-1 and TRBJ2-1; D may be TRBD1 (5 bases). The V gene lost 8 bases and the J gene lost 0 bases, with 17 bases spanning the gap. Germline assignment: CDR1 SGHAT and CDR2 FQDESV (reference sequence). The CDR3 loop spans 16 amino acids. The CDR3 DNA sequence: TGTGCCAGCGCTCTCCCAGGGTTGGTCTCCTACAATGAGCAGTTCTTC. Its protein product is CASALPGLVSYNEQFF.

This clonotype was observed many times. The gene calls are TRBV6-2 or TRBV6-3 and TRBJ2-3, with 8 bases matching TRBD2. Germline V gene data show CDR1 as MNHEY and CDR2 as SVGEGT. The CDR3 loop spans 15 amino acids. V lost 8 bases and J lost 3; bases outside the gene matches: 10. For the CDR3, the DNA is TGTGCCAGCGGAGGTGCGGGGGGAAGGACAGATACGCAGTATTTT. It translates to CASGGAGGRTDTQYF.

This clonotype has just a few counts. The rearrangement links TRBV7-3 to TRBJ1-1; D remains ambiguous. The V end lost 5 bases, the J end lost 0 bases, and 13 bases lay between the germline ends. Germline V lookup: CDR1 SGHTA, CDR2 FQGTGA. This CDR3 has 15 amino acids. In DNA form, the CDR3 reads TGTGCCAGCAGCGCTAAAGGGATCCTGAACACTGAAGCTTTCTTT. Its protein product is CASSAKGILNTEAFF.

This clonotype came up a few times. The chain has TRBV20-1 and TRBJ1-1; no clear D gene. Germline V gene sequence: CDR1 DFQATT, CDR2 SNEGSKA (reference sequence). V was clipped by 5 bases and J by 0 bases, with 4 bases between them. The CDR3 length is 11 residues. This CDR3 reads CSASVNTEAFF. DNA for the CDR3: TGCAGTGCTTCGGTGAACACTGAAGCTTTCTTT.

V gene TRBV11-2 combines with J gene TRBJ1-3; D is uncertain. Germline loops: CDR1 SGHAT, CDR2 FQNNGV. This CDR3 contains 14 residues. Trimming left V 5 bases short and J 0 bases short, with 8 bases between. CDR3 loop: CASSLTHSGNTIYF. In DNA form, the CDR3 reads TGTGCCAGCAGCCTCACACACTCTGGAAACACCATATATTTT.

In this sample, this clonotype turned up a few times. The chain uses TRBV29-1 and TRBJ2-7, with D possibly TRBD1 on 6 matching bases. CDR3 size: 16 residues. The ends were cut back, 7 bases at V and 3 bases at J, with 25 bases in the middle. Germline CDR1 and CDR2: SQVTM and ANQGSEA. The CDR3 bases are TGCAGCGCCCAAGGGGGAACGGGGCCCGTTTTCTACGAGCAGTACTTC. Translation: CSAQGGTGPVFYEQYF.

The chain employs TRBV28 and TRBJ1-2; D is ambiguous. Trimming removed 6 bases from V and 5 bases from J, with 16 bases in between. Per germline, CDR1 MDHEN and CDR2 SYDVKM. The CDR3 totals 14 residues. CDR3 coding DNA: TGTGCCAGCAGCACGAGCGGGTCCGGATATGGCTACACCTTC. This translates into CASSTSGSGYGYTF.